Each of the 3 T cell receptor beta chains below was sequenced from the same sample in a study of cytomegalovirus exposure and HLA in healthy donors. The PCR ran on 60 Vbeta and 13 Jbeta primers. Clones were read by immunoSEQ multiplex PCR, and TCRdb kept only the in-frame ones, dropping some. The repertoire includes 140,000 to 150,000 clones, approximately 68% of them detected once, and less than 2.5% sits in the top ten. The sample taken for sequencing was PBMCs. The receptors derive from a middle-aged man in good health and CMV-seronegative.

CDR3 sequence reads: CASSGLGAGTYGYTF. For the CDR3, the DNA is TGTGCCAGCAGTGGATTAGGGGCAGGTACCTATGGCTACACCTTC. The gene calls are TRBV25-1 and TRBJ1-2, with D possibly TRBD1 on 5 matching bases. The V end lost 4 bases, the J end lost 4 bases, and 16 bases lay between the germline ends. Per the germline V gene, CDR1 is MGHDK and CDR2 is SYGVNS. The CDR3 has 15 residues.

This chain connects TRBV19 to TRBJ2-5, with TRBD1 matching 9 bases. The V and J ends lost 5 bases and 1 base, in that order; junction bases with no gene match: 8. This CDR3 has 16 amino acids. Germline values: CDR1 LNHDA, CDR2 SQIVND (reference sequence). The CDR3, as DNA: TGTGCCAGTAGTTCGGACAGGGGTTACCCCCAAGAGACCCAGTACTTC. It translates to CASSSDRGYPQETQYF.

The gene calls are TRBV6-5 and TRBJ2-7; D remains unclear. There are 15 residues in the CDR3. CDR1 MNHEY and CDR2 SVGAGI come from the germline V gene. V was shortened by 0 bases and J by 7 bases, with 16 bases between the two germline ends. CDR3 in DNA: TGTGCCAGCAGTTACTCGATCACGGCGCACGGGGAGCAGTACTTC. Amino acids: CASSYSITAHGEQYF.